This TCR beta chain was recorded in a study of blood T cell repertoires in COVID-19. Germline V CDR1 and CDR2: MNHNS, SASEGT. This CDR3 is built from 16 residues. After removal of 1 base from V and 4 bases from J, the junction contained 6 bases not matched to a gene. Per the original methods: Estimation of nucleated cell counts was performed using reference gene primer amplification. Here immunoSEQ multiplex PCR was the method, and the copy in TCRdb shows in-frame clones only, minus some. For V, J and clone size, that table is used; D and trimming come from the DNA. This table has approximately 120,000 clones, under 90% appearing once.

The V call is TRBV6-1, the J call TRBJ2-5, with 10 nucleotides matching TRBD2. Sequenced material: peripheral blood. This TCR was recovered from a woman aged 45-65 years with acute or convalescent COVID-19. CDR3 sequence (DNA): TGTGCCAGCAGTGAAGTAGCGGGGGGCGGCAGAGAGACCCAGTACTTC. Its translation: CASSEVAGGGRETQYF.